Sequencing of this TCR beta chain was carried out in a study of blood T cell repertoires in COVID-19. Study-wide context: Donors in the United States, Italy and Spain gave samples during acute or convalescent COVID-19. Sources were T cells, B-cell-depleted T cells, or PBMCs; the material itself was cDNA or gDNA.

The CDR3 has 14 amino acids. CDR1 and CDR2 from the germline V gene are SGHAT and FQNNGV. The V end lost 2 bases, the J end lost 5 bases, and 12 bases lay between the germline ends. Study processing details: Amplification of reference gene primers provided the estimated nucleated cell counts. TCRdb's table, derived via immunoSEQ multiplex PCR, lists solely in-frame clones and lacks some. V and J calls and clone size are copied from that table; D and trimming were computed from the DNA. Among around 200,000 clones listed, 70% to 90% were seen once. The source material was peripheral blood. This TCR was recovered from a man between 60 and 75 years old with acute or convalescent COVID-19. J is TRBJ1-1 and V is TRBV11-2, with D maybe TRBD1 (5 bases). The CDR3 DNA follows: TGTGCCAGCAGCTTATATCAGGGTGGGACTGAAGCTTTCTTT. Translated, it gives CASSLYQGGTEAFF.